The 31 T cell receptor beta chains given below trace back to one sample, sequenced in a study of CD8+ T cells in alopecia areata. Specified treatment: oral pan-JAK inhibitor, 5-10 mg twice daily. Sequencing used cDNA as its template, made by extracting RNA and reverse transcribing it. Profiling relied on immunoSEQ multiplex PCR, and the TCRdb table lists in-frame clones only, not all of them. Of some 200,000 clones in the sample, approximately 57% are singletons; the top ten hold roughly 1.6%. The starting material was CD4+ T cells sorted from blood, obtained at week 4, from a patient treated with tofacitinib. These receptors were collected from a human donor with alopecia areata.

This clone has more than one count but fewer than ten. This chain links TRBV28 with TRBJ1-1; D is unclear. V lost 5 bases and J lost 1, with 11 bases in between. Germline V gene data show CDR1 as MDHEN and CDR2 as SYDVKM. This CDR3 spans 14 amino acids. CDR3 loop: CASSPLPPNTEAFF. In DNA form, the CDR3 reads TGTGCCAGCAGTCCACTACCTCCGAACACTGAAGCTTTCTTT.

V is TRBV14 and J is TRBJ2-1; tentatively, D is TRBD1 (6 bases). The CDR3 is made up of 17 amino acids. The germline V and J ends were trimmed by 4 bases and 5 bases, with 21 bases remaining between them. CDR1 and CDR2 from the germline V gene are SGHDN and FVKESK. For the CDR3, the DNA is TGTGCCAGCAGCCGTGCCCGGGACATACTACCAAACAATGAGCAGTTCTTC. This gives the protein CASSRARDILPNNEQFF.

J is TRBJ1-2 and V is TRBV29-1; D is perhaps TRBD1 (5 bases). CDR1 and CDR2 (germline): SQVTM, ANQGSEA. The CDR3 is 11 amino acids. Trimming took off 6 bases at V and 4 bases at J, with 9 bases between the two ends. CDR3 sequence (DNA): TGCAGCGTGCACGGGGCCTATGGCTACACCTTC. Amino acid sequence: CSVHGAYGYTF.

V and J are TRBV5-6 and TRBJ1-6, with no clear D. This CDR3 region has 13 residues. With 0 bases removed from V and 11 bases from J, the gap between germline ends came to 9 bases. Germline V gene sequence: CDR1 SGHDT, CDR2 YYEEEE. CDR3 bases: TGTGCCAGCAGCTTGGCCGGGCCCACACCCCTCCACTTT. Residues: CASSLAGPTPLHF. The full variable domain, completed using reference TRBV5-6 and TRBJ1-6, is DAGVTQSPTHLIKTRGQQVTLRCSPKSGHDTVSWYQQALGQGPQFIFQYYEEEERQRGNFPDRFSGHQFPNYSSELNVNALLLGDSALYLCASSLAGPTPLHFGNGTRLTVT.

The rearrangement links TRBV30 to TRBJ1-5; D not certain. Trimming took 1 base from V and 6 from J, leaving 13 bases between them. The length of the CDR3 is 14 residues. The germline gives CDR1 GTSNPN, CDR2 SVGIG (reference sequence). CDR3 coding DNA: TGTGCCTGGAGTGGTTCCCCGGACGGTCAGCCCCAGCATTTT. Amino acid sequence: CAWSGSPDGQPQHF.

The V gene is TRBV5-1, the J gene TRBJ2-3; D is uncertain. This CDR3 comprises 15 residues. Trimming cost V 0 bases and J 2 bases, with 10 bases left between them. Germline CDR1 SGHRS, CDR2 YFSETQ. CDR3: CASSLGGTPTDTQYF. Here the CDR3 DNA reads TGCGCCAGCAGCTTGGGGGGTACCCCCACAGATACGCAGTATTTT.

The chain is built from TRBV4-3 and TRBJ2-7, with TRBD2 as a possible D gene (6 bases). The CDR3 consists of 15 residues. Trimming took off 1 base at V and 2 bases at J, with 12 bases between the two ends. The germline CDR1 and CDR2 sequences are LGHNA and YSLEER. The CDR3 spells CASSQVAGRTYEQYF. The DNA of the CDR3 is TGCGCCAGCAGCCAAGTGGCGGGGCGGACCTACGAGCAGTACTTC.

The chain couples TRBV6-5 to TRBJ1-6; D is possibly TRBD1 (5 bases). V lost 2 bases and J 10 bases, leaving 12 bases between the germline ends. The CDR3 totals 14 residues. The germline V gene has CDR1 MNHEY and CDR2 SVGAGI. This CDR3 is CASSYRGAGSPLHF. CDR3 coding DNA: TGTGCCAGCAGTTACAGGGGCGCAGGATCACCCCTCCACTTT.

J is TRBJ2-5 and V is TRBV9, with 8 bases aligning to TRBD1. V was pared by 3 bases and J by 7 bases, with 5 bases of the junction left unmatched. CDR3 length: 13 residues. In germline, CDR1 is SGDLS, CDR2 YYNGEE. For the CDR3, the DNA is TGTGCCAGCAGCGCCTCGACAGGGGTGACCCAGTACTTC. This gives the protein CASSASTGVTQYF.

The table lists this clone with a few counts. V is TRBV29-1 and J is TRBJ1-1; tentatively, D is TRBD1 (6 bases). Germline V gives CDR1 SQVTM, CDR2 ANQGSEA. The CDR3 sequence is 13 residues long. Trimming removed 7 bases from V and 0 bases from J, with 12 bases in between. CDR3 region: CSALGQMNTEAFF. The CDR3 DNA reads TGCAGCGCCCTAGGACAGATGAACACTGAAGCTTTCTTT.

J is TRBJ2-7 and V is TRBV15; no clear D gene. CDR1 is LNHNV and CDR2 is YYDKDF in the germline V gene (reference sequence). V was pared by 1 base and J by 1 base, with 8 bases between. The CDR3 extends over 14 amino acids. CDR3 sequence: CATSRADSSYEQYF. The CDR3 DNA follows: TGTGCCACCAGCAGAGCTGACTCTTCCTACGAGCAGTACTTC.

The gene calls are TRBV7-2 and TRBJ2-1; weak D call: TRBD2 (6 bases). V lost 0 bases, J lost 9 bases, and 18 bases lay in between. The CDR3 has 16 residues. Germline V gives CDR1 SGHTA, CDR2 FQGNSA. In nucleotides, the CDR3 is TGTGCCAGCAGCTTAGCGGCTAGCGCACGGCATGTTGAGCAGTTCTTC. It codes for CASSLAASARHVEQFF.

The V and J genes are TRBV19 and TRBJ1-2; D uncertain. Between the trimmed V and J ends, which lost 0 bases and 4 bases, there was a span of 6 bases. Germline V gene sequence: CDR1 LNHDA, CDR2 SQIVND (reference sequence). The CDR3 covers 13 residues. CDR3 in DNA: TGTGCCAGTAGTATAGACACCACCTATGGCTACACCTTC. Residues: CASSIDTTYGYTF.

V is TRBV7-2 and J is TRBJ2-1; 11 positions match TRBD2. J was trimmed by 6 bases and V by 5 bases; bases with no gene match: 6. The CDR3 length is 15 residues. Germline CDR1 is SGHTA and CDR2 is FQGNSA. Written as DNA, the CDR3 is TGTGCCAGCAGCCGTCCGGGACTAGCGGTCAATGAGCAGTTCTTC. The encoded protein is CASSRPGLAVNEQFF.

The J gene is TRBJ2-2, the V gene TRBV7-9; D remains unclear. Trimming stripped 5 bases from V and 4 bases from J, with 11 bases between. Germline V gives CDR1 SEHNR, CDR2 FQNEAQ (reference sequence). CDR3 length: 14 amino acids. CDR3 bases: TGTGCCAGCAGCCGACGTGCTGGCACCGGGGAGCTGTTTTTT. Its protein is CASSRRAGTGELFF.

The chain joins TRBV12-5 to TRBJ1-2; D ambiguous. Trimming pared 6 bases from V and 3 bases from J, leaving 8 bases between. CDR3 length: 12 residues. The germline CDR1 and CDR2 sequences are LGHNT and FRNRAP. CDR3 amino acids: CASGTSHYGYTF. As DNA, the CDR3 is TGTGCTAGTGGGACCTCACACTATGGCTACACCTTC.

The J gene is TRBJ1-1, the V gene TRBV18; D is unresolved. V was cut by 2 bases and J by 3 bases, with 7 bases left in between. Germline V CDR1 and CDR2: KGHSH, LQKENI. The CDR3 is 13 residues long. In DNA form, the CDR3 reads TGTGCCAGCTCACCAGGTTCCGACACTGAAGCTTTCTTT. Translation: CASSPGSDTEAFF.

V is TRBV5-6 and J is TRBJ2-1; D might be TRBD2 (5 bases). The CDR3 is 19 residues long. Trimming removed 4 bases at V and 5 bases at J, with 28 bases between. CDR1 is SGHDT, CDR2 YYEEEE, per germline. The chain's CDR3 is CASSVLFTLSPEGDNEQFF. As DNA, the CDR3 is TGTGCCAGCAGCGTCCTCTTCACCCTCTCTCCTGAGGGCGACAATGAGCAGTTCTTC. Together with reference TRBV5-6 and TRBJ2-1, the CDR3 gives the full variable domain: DAGVTQSPTHLIKTRGQQVTLRCSPKSGHDTVSWYQQALGQGPQFIFQYYEEEERQRGNFPDRFSGHQFPNYSSELNVNALLLGDSALYLCASSVLFTLSPEGDNEQFFGPGTRLTVL.

The chain recombines TRBV9 with TRBJ2-3; no reliable D call. Germline assignment: CDR1 SGDLS and CDR2 YYNGEE. V was cut by 0 bases and J by 4 bases, with 18 bases left in between. This CDR3 is built from 17 residues. CDR3 in amino acids: CASSVGVGPGGADTQYF. The CDR3 nucleotides are TGTGCCAGCAGCGTAGGGGTAGGGCCCGGTGGAGCAGATACGCAGTATTTT. Looking up the rest from reference TRBV9 and TRBJ2-3 gives the full variable domain: DSGVTQTPKHLITATGQRVTLRCSPRSGDLSVYWYQQSLDQGLQFLIQYYNGEERAKGNILERFSAQQFPDLHSELNLSSLELGDSALYFCASSVGVGPGGADTQYFGPGTRLTVL.

The V and J genes are TRBV14 and TRBJ2-2; D is unclear. With 3 bases removed from V and 6 bases from J, the gap between germline ends came to 8 bases. The germline V gene has CDR1 SGHDN and CDR2 FVKESK. This CDR3 spans 13 amino acids. CDR3 in DNA: TGTGCCAGCAGCCAGTTTATCGCCGGGGAGCTGTTTTTT. Its translation is CASSQFIAGELFF.

The rearrangement joins TRBV30 to TRBJ2-7; 10 bases match TRBD2. CDR3 length: 14 residues. V lost 3 bases and J lost 2; bases outside the gene matches: 4. Germline loops: CDR1 GTSNPN, CDR2 SVGIG (reference sequence). CDR3 bases: TGTGCCTGGAGCTTACTAGCGGGACCCTACGAGCAGTACTTC. Protein sequence: CAWSLLAGPYEQYF.

The J gene is TRBJ2-7, the V gene TRBV6-5; possible D gene TRBD1, 5 bases. Germline assignment: CDR1 MNHEY and CDR2 SVGAGI. V was cut by 5 bases and J by 1 base, with 15 bases left in between. The CDR3 spans 15 residues. The CDR3 nucleotides read TGTGCCAGCAGTCTCCGTATATCAGGGTCCTACGAGCAGTACTTC. Protein: CASSLRISGSYEQYF.

This clone was seen more than once but under ten times. This sample also contains other DNA sequences that code for the same CDR3. The chain has TRBV12-5 and TRBJ1-4; D is ambiguous. The CDR3 length is 13 residues. The germline CDR1 and CDR2 sequences are LGHNT and FRNRAP. Trimming took 5 bases from V and 4 from J, leaving 8 bases between them. The chain's CDR3 is CASGLDLNEKLFF. The CDR3 nucleotides are TGTGCTAGTGGTCTTGACCTTAATGAAAAACTGTTTTTT.

J is TRBJ1-1 and V is TRBV29-1, with 8 bases identical to TRBD1. The trim removed 7 bases at V and 5 bases at J, leaving 6 bases unmatched. CDR3 size: 12 residues. CDR1 SQVTM and CDR2 ANQGSEA come from the germline V gene. The CDR3 spells CSARTGRTEAFF. The CDR3 DNA reads as TGCAGCGCCCGGACAGGGCGAACTGAAGCTTTCTTT. Full variable domain (outside the CDR3, taken from reference TRBV29-1 and TRBJ1-1): SAVISQKPSRDICQRGTSLTIQCQVDSQVTMMFWYRQQPGQSLTLIATANQGSEATYESGFVIDKFPISRPNLTFSTLTVSNMSPEDSSIYLCSARTGRTEAFFGQGTRLTVV.

The V gene is TRBV2, the J gene TRBJ2-2; no reliable D call. The germline CDR1 and CDR2 sequences are SNHLY and FYNNEI. Trimming stripped 6 bases from V and 3 bases from J, with 17 bases between. This CDR3 spans 16 amino acids. The CDR3 DNA reads TGTGCCAGCAGCTACCTCCCTATCGAGGACACCGGGGAGCTGTTTTTT. It yields the protein CASSYLPIEDTGELFF.

V usage is TRBV10-3 and J usage is TRBJ2-6; TRBD1 aligns across 7 bases. There are 18 residues in the CDR3. J gave up 0 bases and V 6 bases, and 11 bases lay outside the gene matches. Germline V gene sequence: CDR1 ENHRY, CDR2 SYGVKD. The CDR3 sequence is CAIRPGQARDSGANVLTF. The CDR3, as DNA: TGTGCCATCAGGCCCGGACAGGCTAGAGACTCTGGGGCCAACGTCCTGACTTTC.

V gene TRBV5-1 combines with J gene TRBJ2-7; D is ambiguous. This CDR3 has 13 residues. Germline values: CDR1 SGHRS, CDR2 YFSETQ. The V end was cut by 2 bases, the J end by 0 bases, with 6 bases between. For the CDR3, the DNA is TGCGCCAGCAGCTTTGACACCTCCTACGAGCAGTACTTC. Protein sequence: CASSFDTSYEQYF.

The V call is TRBV10-3, the J call TRBJ2-5; D might be TRBD2 (6 bases). Germline CDR1 and CDR2: ENHRY and SYGVKD. V was shortened by 0 bases and J by 2 bases, with 13 bases between the two germline ends. This CDR3 has 16 residues. CDR3 nucleotide sequence: TGTGCCATCAGTGAGTCGGGGCGGGGTCTTCAAGAGACCCAGTACTTC. Its protein product is CAISESGRGLQETQYF.

The chain links TRBV20-1 to TRBJ2-2; D is ambiguous. V gave up 6 bases and J gave up 8 bases, with 10 bases separating them. This CDR3 region has 11 residues. Germline V lookup: CDR1 DFQATT, CDR2 SNEGSKA (reference sequence). For the CDR3, the DNA is TGCAGTGCCCGGATTCGGGGGGAGCTGTTTTTT. Translating gives CSARIRGELFF.

This chain connects TRBV25-1 to TRBJ2-2; D might be TRBD2 (6 bases). Per the germline V gene, CDR1 is MGHDK and CDR2 is SYGVNS. The V end was cut by 7 bases, the J end by 5 bases, with 8 bases between. There are 12 residues in the CDR3. The CDR3 region has the DNA TGTGCCAGCATCGCGGGGACCGGGGAGCTGTTTTTT. It specifies CASIAGTGELFF.

The CDR3 nucleotides are TGTGCCAGCAGCTTATCTCGGGGGAATGAGCAGTTCTTC. Translating it yields CASSLSRGNEQFF. The chain recombines TRBV7-2 with TRBJ2-1, with D tentatively TRBD2 (6 bases). CDR3 size: 13 residues. Germline V gene data show CDR1 as SGHTA and CDR2 as FQGNSA. V was clipped by 2 bases and J by 7 bases, with 9 bases between them.